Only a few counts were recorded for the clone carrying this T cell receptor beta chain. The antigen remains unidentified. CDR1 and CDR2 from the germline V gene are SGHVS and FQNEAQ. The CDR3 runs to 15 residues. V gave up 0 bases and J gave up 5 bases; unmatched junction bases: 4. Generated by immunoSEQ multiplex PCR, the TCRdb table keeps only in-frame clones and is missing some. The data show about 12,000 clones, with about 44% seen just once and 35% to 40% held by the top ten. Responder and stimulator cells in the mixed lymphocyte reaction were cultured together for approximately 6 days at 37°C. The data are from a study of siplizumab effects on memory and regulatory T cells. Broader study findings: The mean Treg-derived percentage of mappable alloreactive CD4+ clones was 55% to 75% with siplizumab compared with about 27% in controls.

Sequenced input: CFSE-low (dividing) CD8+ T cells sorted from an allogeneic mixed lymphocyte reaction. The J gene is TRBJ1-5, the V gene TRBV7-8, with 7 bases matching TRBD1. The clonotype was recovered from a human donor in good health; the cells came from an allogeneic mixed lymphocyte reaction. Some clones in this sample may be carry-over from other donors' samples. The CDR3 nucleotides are TGTGCCAGCAGCTTAGCCTGGCAGGGGGATCAGCCCCAGCATTTT. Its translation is CASSLAWQGDQPQHF.